This TCR beta chain came from a study of cytomegalovirus exposure and HLA in healthy donors. Amplification used 60 Vbeta primers and 13 Jbeta primers. Some clones are missing from TCRdb's copy, which holds only in-frame ones; the method was immunoSEQ multiplex PCR. Here the sample spans around 180,000 clones, about four fifths being singletons. Sequenced: PBMCs. The receptor's source is a man between 18 and 29 years old in good health and CMV-seronegative.

CDR3 residues: CAISGGGLNYGYTF. In DNA form, the CDR3 reads TGTGCCATCAGTGGGGGGGGGCTAAACTATGGCTACACCTTC. The chain has TRBV10-3 and TRBJ1-2; weak D call: TRBD1 (6 bases). Germline loops: CDR1 ENHRY, CDR2 SYGVKD. The CDR3 totals 14 residues. Trimming shortened V by 4 bases and J by 2 bases, and 11 bases separated the two germline ends.